The present entry profiles one TCR beta chain with its context. The antigen is not known. This record belongs to a study of T cell responses to AZD1222 COVID-19 vaccine. Points from the study as a whole: Only after the peak T cell response were repertoires sampled. Just a handful of AZD1222 recipients tested seropositive at baseline.

The CDR3 is made up of 13 amino acids. V was pared by 3 bases and J by 2 bases, with 7 bases between. Germline V gene lookup returns CDR1 LNHDA and CDR2 SQIVND (reference sequence). The protocol was immunoSEQ multiplex PCR, while the TCRdb copy is restricted to in-frame clones and leaves out a portion. The sample consists of 95,000 to 150,000 clones, about 87% of them appearing once. The chain has TRBV19 and TRBJ1-2; D ambiguous. The specimen was peripheral blood, collected on day 0 of AZD1222 vaccination. The TCR sequence derives from an adult in good health. The CDR3 DNA follows: TGTGCCAGTAGTATTAACCCAAACTATGGCTACACCTTC. This codes for CASSINPNYGYTF.